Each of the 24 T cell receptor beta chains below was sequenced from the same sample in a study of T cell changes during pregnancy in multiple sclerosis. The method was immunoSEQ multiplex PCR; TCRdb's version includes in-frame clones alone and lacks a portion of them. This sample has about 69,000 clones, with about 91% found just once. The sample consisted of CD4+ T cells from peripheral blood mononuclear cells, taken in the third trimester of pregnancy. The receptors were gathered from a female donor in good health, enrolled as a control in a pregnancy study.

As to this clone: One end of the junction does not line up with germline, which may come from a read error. CDR3 sequence: CASSLVRDRGSGNTIYF. CDR3 in DNA: TGTGCCAGCAGCTTAGTTAGGGACAGGGGCTCTGGGAACACCATATATTTT. The genes are TRBV7-8 and TRBJ1-3; 10 positions match TRBD1. Germline CDR1 SGHVS, CDR2 FQNEAQ. CDR3 length: 17 residues.

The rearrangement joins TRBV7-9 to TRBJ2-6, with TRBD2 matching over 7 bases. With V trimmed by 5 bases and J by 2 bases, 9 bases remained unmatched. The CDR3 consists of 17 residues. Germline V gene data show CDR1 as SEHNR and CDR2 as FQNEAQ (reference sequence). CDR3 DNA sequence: TGTGCCAGCAGCCCCTCTGGGAGGGTGGCTGGGGCCAACGTCCTGACTTTC. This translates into CASSPSGRVAGANVLTF. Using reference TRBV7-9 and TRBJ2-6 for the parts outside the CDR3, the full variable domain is DTGVSQNPRHKITKRGQNVTFRCDPISEHNRLYWYRQTLGQGPEFLTYFQNEAQLEKSRLLSDRFSAERPKGSFSTLEIQRTEQGDSAMYLCASSPSGRVAGANVLTFGAGSRLTVL.

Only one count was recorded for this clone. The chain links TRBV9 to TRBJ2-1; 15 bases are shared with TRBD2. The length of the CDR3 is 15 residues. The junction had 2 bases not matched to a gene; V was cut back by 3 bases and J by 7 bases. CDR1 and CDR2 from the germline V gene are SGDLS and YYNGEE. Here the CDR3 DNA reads TGTGCCAGCAGCGGGACTAGCGGGGGGGCGAATGAGCAGTTCTTC. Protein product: CASSGTSGGANEQFF.

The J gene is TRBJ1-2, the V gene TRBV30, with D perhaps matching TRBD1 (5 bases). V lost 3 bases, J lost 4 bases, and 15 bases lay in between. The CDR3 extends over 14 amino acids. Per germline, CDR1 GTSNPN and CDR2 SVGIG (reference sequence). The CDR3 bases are TGTGCCTGGAGCCCCGGGGGTCCTGGCTATGGCTACACCTTC. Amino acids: CAWSPGGPGYGYTF.

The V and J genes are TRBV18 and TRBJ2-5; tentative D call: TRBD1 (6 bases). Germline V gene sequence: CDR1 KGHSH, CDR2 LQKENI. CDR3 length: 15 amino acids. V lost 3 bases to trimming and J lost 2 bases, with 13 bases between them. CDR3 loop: CASSPLPGQQETQYF. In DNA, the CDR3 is TGTGCCAGCTCACCCTTACCGGGACAACAAGAGACCCAGTACTTC.

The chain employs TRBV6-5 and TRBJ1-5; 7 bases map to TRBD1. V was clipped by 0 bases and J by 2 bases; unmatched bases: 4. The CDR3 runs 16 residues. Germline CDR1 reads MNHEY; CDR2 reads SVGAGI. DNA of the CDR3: TGTGCCAGCAGTTACTCTACAGGGGTAGGCAATCAGCCCCAGCATTTT. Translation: CASSYSTGVGNQPQHF.

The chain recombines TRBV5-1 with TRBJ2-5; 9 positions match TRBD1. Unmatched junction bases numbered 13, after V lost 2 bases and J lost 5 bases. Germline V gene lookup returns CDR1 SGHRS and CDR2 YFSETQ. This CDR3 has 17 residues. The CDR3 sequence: CASSFGLGTGHGETQYF. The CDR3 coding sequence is TGCGCCAGCAGCTTTGGCCTTGGGACAGGGCATGGTGAGACCCAGTACTTC. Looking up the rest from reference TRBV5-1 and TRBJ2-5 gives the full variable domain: KAGVTQTPRYLIKTRGQQVTLSCSPISGHRSVSWYQQTPGQGLQFLFEYFSETQRNKGNFPGRFSGRQFSNSRSEMNVSTLELGDSALYLCASSFGLGTGHGETQYFGPGTRLLVL.

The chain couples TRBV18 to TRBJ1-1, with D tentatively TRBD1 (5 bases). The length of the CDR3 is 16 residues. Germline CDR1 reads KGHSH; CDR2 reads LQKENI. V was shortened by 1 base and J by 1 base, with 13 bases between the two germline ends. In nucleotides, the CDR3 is TGTGCCAGCTCACCACATTCAGGGTTGGGGAACACTGAAGCTTTCTTT. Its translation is CASSPHSGLGNTEAFF.

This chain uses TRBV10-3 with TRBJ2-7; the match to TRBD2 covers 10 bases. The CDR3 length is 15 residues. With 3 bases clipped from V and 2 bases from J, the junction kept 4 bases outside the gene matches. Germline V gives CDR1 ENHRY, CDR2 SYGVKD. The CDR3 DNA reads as TGTGCCATCAGTGACCCCGGACTAGCGGCCTACGAGCAGTACTTC. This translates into CAISDPGLAAYEQYF.

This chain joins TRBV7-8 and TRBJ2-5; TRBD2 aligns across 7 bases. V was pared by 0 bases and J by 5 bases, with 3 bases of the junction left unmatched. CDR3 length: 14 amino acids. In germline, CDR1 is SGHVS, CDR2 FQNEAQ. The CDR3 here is CASSLAYGGETQYF. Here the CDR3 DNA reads TGTGCCAGCAGCTTAGCGTACGGGGGGGAGACCCAGTACTTC.

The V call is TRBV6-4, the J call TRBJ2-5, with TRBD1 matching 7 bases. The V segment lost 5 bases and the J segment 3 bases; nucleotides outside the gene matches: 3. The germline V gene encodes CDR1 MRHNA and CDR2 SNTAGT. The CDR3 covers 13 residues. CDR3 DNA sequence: TGTGCCAGCAGTAGGGACAGCGAAGAGACCCAGTACTTC. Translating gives CASSRDSEETQYF.

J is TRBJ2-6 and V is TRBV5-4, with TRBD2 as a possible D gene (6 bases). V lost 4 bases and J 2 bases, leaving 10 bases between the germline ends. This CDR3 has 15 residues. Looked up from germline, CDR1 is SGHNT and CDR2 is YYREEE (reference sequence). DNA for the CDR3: TGTGCCAGCAGCCCGGGCGGGGCTGGGGCCAACGTCCTGACTTTC. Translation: CASSPGGAGANVLTF.

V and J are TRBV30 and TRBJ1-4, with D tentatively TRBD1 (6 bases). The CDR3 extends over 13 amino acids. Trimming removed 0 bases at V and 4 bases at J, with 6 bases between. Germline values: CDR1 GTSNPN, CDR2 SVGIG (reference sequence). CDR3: CAWSVQGNEKLFF. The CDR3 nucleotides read TGTGCCTGGAGTGTACAGGGTAATGAAAAACTGTTTTTT.

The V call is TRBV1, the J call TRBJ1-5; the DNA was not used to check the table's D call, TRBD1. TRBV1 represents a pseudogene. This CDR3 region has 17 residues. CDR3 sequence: CTSSQADSGQKHEPQHF. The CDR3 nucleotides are TGCACCAGCAGCCAAGCCGACTCGGGACAGAAACATGAGCCCCAGCATTTT.

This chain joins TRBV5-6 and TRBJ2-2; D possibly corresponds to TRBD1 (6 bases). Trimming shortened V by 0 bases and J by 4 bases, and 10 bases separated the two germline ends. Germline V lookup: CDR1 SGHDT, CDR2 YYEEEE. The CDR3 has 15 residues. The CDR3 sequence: CASSLGGQATGELFF. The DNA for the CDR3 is TGTGCCAGCAGCTTGGGGGGGCAAGCCACCGGGGAGCTGTTTTTT.

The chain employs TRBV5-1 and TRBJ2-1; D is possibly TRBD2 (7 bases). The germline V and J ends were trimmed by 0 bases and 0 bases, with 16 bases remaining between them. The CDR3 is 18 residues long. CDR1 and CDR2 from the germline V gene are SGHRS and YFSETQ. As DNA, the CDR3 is TGCGCCAGCAGCTTGGGGGGGGGCCGACGGAGCTCCTACAATGAGCAGTTCTTC. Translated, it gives CASSLGGGRRSSYNEQFF.

CDR3 bases: TGTGCCAGCAGCCAAGCCGTCCAGGGGGCCAGCACAGATACGCAGTATTTT. It specifies CASSQAVQGASTDTQYF. V gene TRBV2 combines with J gene TRBJ2-3; 8 bases are a match to TRBD1. Trimming removed 6 bases from V and 0 bases from J; junction bases left unmatched: 11. Germline loops: CDR1 SNHLY, CDR2 FYNNEI. CDR3 length equals 17 residues.

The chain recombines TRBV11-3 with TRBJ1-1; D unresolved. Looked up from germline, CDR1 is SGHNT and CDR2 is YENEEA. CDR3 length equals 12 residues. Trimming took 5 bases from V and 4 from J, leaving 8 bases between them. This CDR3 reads CASSPRGTEAFF. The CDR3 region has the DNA TGTGCCAGCAGCCCCCGGGGCACTGAAGCTTTCTTT.

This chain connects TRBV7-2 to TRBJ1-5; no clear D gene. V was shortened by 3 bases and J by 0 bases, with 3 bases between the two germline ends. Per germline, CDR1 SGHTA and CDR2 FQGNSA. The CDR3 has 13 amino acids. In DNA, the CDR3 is TGTGCCAGCAGCTTTTATAGCAATCAGCCCCAGCATTTT. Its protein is CASSFYSNQPQHF.

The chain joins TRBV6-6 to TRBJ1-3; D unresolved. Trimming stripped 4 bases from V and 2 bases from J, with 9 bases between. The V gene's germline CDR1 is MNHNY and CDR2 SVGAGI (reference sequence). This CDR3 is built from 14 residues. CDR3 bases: TGTGCCAGCAGTTTTATCTCGGCTGGAAACACCATATATTTT. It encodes CASSFISAGNTIYF.

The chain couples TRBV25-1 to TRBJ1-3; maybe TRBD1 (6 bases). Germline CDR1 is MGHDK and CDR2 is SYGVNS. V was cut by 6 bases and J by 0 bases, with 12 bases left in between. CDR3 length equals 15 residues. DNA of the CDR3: TGTGCCAGCAGAGACCAGGGGATCTCTGGAAACACCATATATTTT. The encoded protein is CASRDQGISGNTIYF.

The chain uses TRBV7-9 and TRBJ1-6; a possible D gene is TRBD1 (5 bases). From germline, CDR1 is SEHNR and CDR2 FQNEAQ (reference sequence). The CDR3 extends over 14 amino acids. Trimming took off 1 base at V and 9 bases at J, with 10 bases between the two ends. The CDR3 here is CASSLGGVGSPLHF. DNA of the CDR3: TGTGCCAGCAGCTTAGGGGGGGTAGGTTCACCCCTCCACTTT.

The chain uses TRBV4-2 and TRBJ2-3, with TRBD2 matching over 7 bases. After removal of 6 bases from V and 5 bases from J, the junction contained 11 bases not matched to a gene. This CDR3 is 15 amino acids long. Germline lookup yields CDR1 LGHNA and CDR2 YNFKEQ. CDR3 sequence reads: CASSPRGDDKDTQYF. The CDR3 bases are TGTGCCAGCAGTCCCCGGGGGGATGATAAAGATACGCAGTATTTT.

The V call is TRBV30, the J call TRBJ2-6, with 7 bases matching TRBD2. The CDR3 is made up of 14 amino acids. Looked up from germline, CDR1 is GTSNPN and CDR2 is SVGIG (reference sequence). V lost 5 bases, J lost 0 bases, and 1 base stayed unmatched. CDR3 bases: TGTGCCTGGGGGGAGGGCTCTGGGGCCAACGTCCTGACTTTC. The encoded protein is CAWGEGSGANVLTF.